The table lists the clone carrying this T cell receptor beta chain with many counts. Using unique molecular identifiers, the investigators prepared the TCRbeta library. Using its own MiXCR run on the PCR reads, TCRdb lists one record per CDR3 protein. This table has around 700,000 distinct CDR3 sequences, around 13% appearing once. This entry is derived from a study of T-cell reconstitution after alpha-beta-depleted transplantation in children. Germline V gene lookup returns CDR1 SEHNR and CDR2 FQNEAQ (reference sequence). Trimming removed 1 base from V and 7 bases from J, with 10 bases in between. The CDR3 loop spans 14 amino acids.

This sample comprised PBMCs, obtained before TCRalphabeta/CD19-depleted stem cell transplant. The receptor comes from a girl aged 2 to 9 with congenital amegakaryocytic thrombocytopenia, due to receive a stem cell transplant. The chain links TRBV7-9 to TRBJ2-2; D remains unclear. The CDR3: CASSLGGDVGELFF. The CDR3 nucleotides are TGTGCCAGCAGCTTAGGTGGCGATGTCGGGGAGCTGTTTTTT.